Below, one T cell receptor beta chain is given with its context. The sample is drawn from a study of response to subunit inactivated influenza vaccine. Using its own MiXCR run on the RT-PCR reads, TCRdb lists one record per CDR3 protein. This table holds roughly 540,000 distinct CDR3 sequences, 20% to 25% found once. The sample was also reused in another study, on T cells expressing NK-cell markers. From that report: TCR beta cDNA was generated via 5'RACE template switching incorporating UMIs.

The receptor was derived from a man aged 45-65 years who received an inactivated influenza vaccine. Specimen: CD4+ T cells sorted from PBMCs, collected approximately 12 days after vaccination.

The CDR3 spells CSARAQSGTGISPLHF. Here the CDR3 DNA reads TGCAGTGCTAGAGCACAATCCGGGACAGGAATTTCACCCCTCCACTTT. V gene TRBV20-1 combines with J gene TRBJ1-6, with TRBD1 matching over 8 bases. Germline-derived CDR1 and CDR2 are DFQATT and SNEGSKA (reference sequence). With 1 base clipped from V and 9 bases from J, the junction kept 11 bases outside the gene matches. The CDR3 consists of 16 residues.